Listed below are T cell receptor beta chains from one sample, sequenced in a study of T cell responses to AZD1222 COVID-19 vaccine. Profiling relied on immunoSEQ multiplex PCR, and the TCRdb table lists in-frame clones only, not all of them. The sample shows nearly 90,000 clones, around 90% of them seen only once. Here the sequenced sample was peripheral blood, taken on day 0 of AZD1222 vaccination. The receptors were sampled from an adult in good health. Each CDR3 is given with its conserved first and last residue. The D gene is left open where the match is weak. Clone sizes are given selectively: once, few, many, or a class where the clone is expanded.

D gene | clone size | J gene | V gene | CDR3 DNA | CDR3 protein
. | . | TRBJ1-6 | TRBV27 | TGTGCCAGCAGTTTATCCTATAATTCACCCCTCCACTTT | CASSLSYNSPLHF
TRBD1 | once | TRBJ1-1 | TRBV9 | TGTGCCAGCAGCGTAGCGATAGGACAGGGGACTGAAGCTTTCTTT | CASSVAIGQGTEAFF
TRBD1 | few | TRBJ1-5 | TRBV18 | TGTGCCAGCTCCCCGGCAGGGGGCCACAATCAGCCCCAGCATTTT | CASSPAGGHNQPQHF
. | . | TRBJ1-1 | TRBV19 | TGTGCCAGTAGGGACGGAGAGAACACTGAAGCTTTCTTT | CASRDGENTEAFF
. | . | TRBJ2-1 | TRBV7-6 | TGTGCCAGCAGACGGTCCGACAGTCCCTACAATGAGCAGTTCTTC | CASRRSDSPYNEQFF
TRBD2 | . | TRBJ2-1 | TRBV19 | TGTGCCAGTACCCGACTAGCGGGAGGACTTTCCTACAATGAGCAGTTCTTC | CASTRLAGGLSYNEQFF
. | . | TRBJ2-7 | TRBV6-5 | TGTGCCAGCAGTTCGGGACAACCCTACGAGCAGTACTTC | CASSSGQPYEQYF
. | . | TRBJ2-7 | TRBV28 | TGTGCCAGCAGTTTTCAGGGGGGCTCGACCTACGAGCAGTACTTC | CASSFQGGSTYEQYF
. | . | TRBJ1-2 | TRBV5-1 | TGCGCCAGCAGCCGTAGAATGACAGTGCCTGGGGATCCTAACTATGGCTACACCTTC | CASSRRMTVPGDPNYGYTF
. | . | TRBJ1-3 | TRBV9 | TGTGCCAGCAGCGTAGATGGTATTTCTGGAAACACCATATATTTT | CASSVDGISGNTIYF
TRBD1 | . | TRBJ1-1 | TRBV7-3 | TGTGCCAGCAGCTTACTAGGGGGACAGGTTTCAGGGAACACTGAAGCTTTCTTT | CASSLLGGQVSGNTEAFF
. | . | TRBJ1-1 | TRBV5-1 | TGCGCCAGCAGCCCCGGAGACAGTGTTAACACTGAAGCTTTCTTT | CASSPGDSVNTEAFF
. | . | TRBJ2-2 | TRBV5-6 | TGTGCCAGCACCCCGGGGGGCATCGGGACCGGGGAGCTGTTTTTT | CASTPGGIGTGELFF
. | . | TRBJ2-1 | TRBV7-8 | TGTGCCAGCAGCTTAGCGCAGCTAGCGAATGAGCAGTTCTTC | CASSLAQLANEQFF
TRBD1 | . | TRBJ1-2 | TRBV19 | TGTGCCAGTAGTATCCGGGACAGGGGGCTCGTTCGCTACTATGGCTACACCTTC | CASSIRDRGLVRYYGYTF
TRBD1 | . | TRBJ1-5 | TRBV9 | TGTGCCAGCAGCGTCCGGACAGGGTTCCAGCCCCAGCATTTT | CASSVRTGFQPQHF
. | . | TRBJ1-3 | TRBV13 | TGTGCCAGCAGCCCGGGGGGGACACAAAGGGGAAACACCATATATTTT | CASSPGGTQRGNTIYF
. | . | TRBJ1-6 | TRBV29-1 | TGCGCCACCTCGTCGGGAAGGACAACCCTGGATTCACCCCTCCACTTT | CATSSGRTTLDSPLHF
. | . | TRBJ1-6 | TRBV7-8 | TGTGCCAGCAGCTTGAGACCGCCTCTCCACTTT | CASSLRPPLHF
. | . | TRBJ2-5 | TRBV5-5 | TGTGCCAGCAGCTTGGTGGCTCCGGGGGAGACCCAGTACTTC | CASSLVAPGETQYF
. | . | TRBJ2-3 | TRBV28 | TGTGCCAGCAGCAATAAGGGGTGGATACTTAGCACAGATACGCAGTATTTT | CASSNKGWILSTDTQYF
TRBD1 | . | TRBJ2-1 | TRBV6-1 | TGTGCCAGCAGTGAAACGCGGACAGGGGGTGAGCAGTTCTTC | CASSETRTGGEQFF
. | . | TRBJ1-4 | TRBV11-2 | TGTGCCAGCCAAAGAGAAGTCGGAGGGAACGAAAAACTGTTTTTT | CASQREVGGNEKLFF
. | . | TRBJ2-2 | TRBV5-1 | TGCGCCAGCAGCTTAAGGGGAAACACCGGGGAGCTGTTTTTT | CASSLRGNTGELFF
. | . | TRBJ1-5 | TRBV4-2 | TGTGCCAGCAGCCGAGACAGTGCTAGCAATCAGCCCCAGCATTTT | CASSRDSASNQPQHF
. | . | TRBJ2-7 | TRBV7-2 | TGTGCCAGCAGCTTAGAGCGCTGGGCCTACGAGCAGTACTTC | CASSLERWAYEQYF
TRBD1 | . | TRBJ2-1 | TRBV19 | TGTGCCAGTAGTTCCCCAGGGGGCGGAACGGGCAATGAGCAGTTCTTC | CASSSPGGGTGNEQFF
. | . | TRBJ1-2 | TRBV27 | TGTGCCAGCAGTCCGCCGGGAGGCTATGGCTACACCTTC | CASSPPGGYGYTF
. | few | TRBJ2-1 | TRBV21-1 | TGTGCCAGCAGCAAGGCCCCGACTAGCGGGAGTAGGAATGAGCAGTTCTTC | CASSKAPTSGSRNEQFF
TRBD1 | . | TRBJ1-3 | TRBV25-1 | TGTGCCAGCAGTGGTTTAGGACAGGGGACTGGAAACACCATATATTTT | CASSGLGQGTGNTIYF
. | . | TRBJ1-1 | TRBV6-5 | TGTGCCAGCAGTTACTCGTTCCAGGGAGACACTGAAGCTTTCTTT | CASSYSFQGDTEAFF
TRBD1 | . | TRBJ1-5 | TRBV7-2 | TGTGCCAGCAGCATTACAGGGGACAATCAGCCCCAGCATTTT | CASSITGDNQPQHF
. | . | TRBJ2-7 | TRBV7-2 | TGTGCCAGCAGCTTAGGGGCAGGATCAATCTACGAGCAGTACTTC | CASSLGAGSIYEQYF
. | . | TRBJ1-3 | TRBV5-1 | TGCGCCAGCAGCTTGGACCCAGGGGCCTCTGGAAACACCATATATTTT | CASSLDPGASGNTIYF
TRBD2 | once | TRBJ2-7 | TRBV5-6 | TGTGCCAGCAGCTTAACCGGACTAGCGGGAGGTCGGGAGCAGTACTTC | CASSLTGLAGGREQYF
. | . | TRBJ1-1 | TRBV9 | TGTGCCAGCAGCGTAGGTCCCATGAACACTGAAGCTTTCTTT | CASSVGPMNTEAFF
TRBD1 | . | TRBJ1-6 | TRBV27 | TGTGCCAGCTCCGACAGGGATTATTCACCCCTCCACTTT | CASSDRDYSPLHF
. | . | TRBJ1-1 | TRBV29-1 | TGCAGCGTGAACCCAAGGGGCTTATCTGCCCACACTGAAGCTTTCTTT | CSVNPRGLSAHTEAFF
TRBD1 | . | TRBJ2-7 | TRBV28 | TGTGCCAGTTCGAAGAGGACAGGCTTTTACGACGAGCAGTACTTC | CASSKRTGFYDEQYF
TRBD1 | . | TRBJ1-5 | TRBV5-6 | TGTGCCAGCAGCCTCGACAGGGACCGGTTGCAGCCCCAGCATTTT | CASSLDRDRLQPQHF
TRBD2 | . | TRBJ2-2 | TRBV2 | TGTGCCAGGACTAGCGGGGGGAACACCGGGGAGCTGTTTTTT | CARTSGGNTGELFF
. | . | TRBJ2-7 | TRBV3-1/TRBV3-2 | TGTGCCAGCAGCCAAGAGGTCGCCAGGGTGTGGGACGAGCAGTACTTC | CASSQEVARVWDEQYF
. | . | TRBJ2-3 | TRBV2 | TGTGCCAGCAGTCCCAATTTCGATACGCAGTATTTT | CASSPNFDTQYF
TRBD2 | once | TRBJ2-7 | TRBV14 | TGTGCCAGCAGCCCTACTAGCGGGACTCGGTACGAGCAGTACTTC | CASSPTSGTRYEQYF
TRBD1 | . | TRBJ2-1 | TRBV13 | TGTGCCAGCAGCTTAGGAGGGACAGACAATGAGCAGTTCTTC | CASSLGGTDNEQFF
TRBD2 | . | TRBJ2-4 | TRBV7-2 | TGTGCCAGCAGCTTAGCGTCTGTGACTAGCGGGAGGGCTGGGGCCAAAAACATTCAGTACTTC | CASSLASVTSGRAGAKNIQYF
TRBD1 | . | TRBJ1-2 | TRBV2 | TGTGCCAGGGGGACAGCTCTCAACTATGGCTACACCTTC | CARGTALNYGYTF
. | once | TRBJ1-2 | TRBV7-9 | TGTGCCAGCAGCCCCGCTGACAGAATCTATGGCTACACCTTC | CASSPADRIYGYTF
. | . | TRBJ2-4 | TRBV6-2/TRBV6-3 | TGTGCCAGCAGCCCCGGGACAGCGGGAAACATTCAGTACTTC | CASSPGTAGNIQYF
TRBD1 | . | TRBJ2-7 | TRBV19 | TGTGCCAGTAGTAACAACCGGGACAGAGTCTACGAGCAGTACTTC | CASSNNRDRVYEQYF